What follows is one T cell receptor (beta chain) and its context. Its target is not known. This sample is drawn from a study of T-cell memory formation after mild COVID-19. Across the whole study: There were largely donor-specific TCR clusters. Study outcomes and limitations: Memory cells collected pre-infection included some clones that later responded, suggesting cross-reactive memory joined. Second-wave clones with a day 37 peak had unconfirmed SARS-CoV-2 specificity. A balance of CD4 and CD8 characterized clones contracting day 15 to 85, whereas later expanders leaned CD4+.

The CDR3 has 15 residues. The J segment lost 0 bases and the V segment lost 3 bases, leaving 2 bases of the junction unmatched. Germline CDR1 and CDR2: SGHRS and YFSETQ. TCRdb fed the 5' RACE reads into MiXCR, producing one record per CDR3 protein. Among hundreds of thousands of distinct CDR3 sequences, 15% to 20% were seen once, and the ten largest hold more than 20%. The sequenced sample consisted of PBMCs or a T cell subset sorted from them (not recorded which). The chain combines TRBV5-1 with TRBJ2-1; the match to TRBD1 covers 8 bases. The clonotype was recovered from a man aged 18 to 30 who had mild COVID-19 (a few samples of this study predate the infection). Cell type and time point are not known. CDR3 DNA: TGCGCCAGCAGCTCCCAGGGGGCCTCCTACAATGAGCAGTTCTTC. Protein sequence: CASSSQGASYNEQFF.